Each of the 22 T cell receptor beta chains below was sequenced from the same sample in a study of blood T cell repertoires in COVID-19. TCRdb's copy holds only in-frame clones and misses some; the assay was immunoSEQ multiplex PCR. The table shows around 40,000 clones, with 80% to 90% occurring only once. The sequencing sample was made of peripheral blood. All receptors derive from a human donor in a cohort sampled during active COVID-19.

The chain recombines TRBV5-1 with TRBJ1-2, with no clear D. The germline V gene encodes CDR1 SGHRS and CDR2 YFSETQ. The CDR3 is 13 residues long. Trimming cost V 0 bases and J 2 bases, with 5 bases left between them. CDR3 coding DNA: TGCGCCAGCAGCTTGGACGGGAACTATGGCTACACCTTC. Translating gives CASSLDGNYGYTF.

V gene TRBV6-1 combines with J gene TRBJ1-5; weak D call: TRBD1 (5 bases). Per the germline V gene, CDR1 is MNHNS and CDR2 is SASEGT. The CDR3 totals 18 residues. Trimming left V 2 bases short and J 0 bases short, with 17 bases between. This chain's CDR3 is CASSENFGGSVSNQPQHF. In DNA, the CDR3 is TGTGCCAGCAGTGAAAATTTCGGGGGGTCGGTTAGCAATCAGCCCCAGCATTTT.

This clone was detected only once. The CDR3 region has the DNA TGTGCCAGCAGTTTGGGAACAGGGCAGCCCCAGCATTTT. Translated: CASSLGTGQPQHF. The J gene is TRBJ1-5, the V gene TRBV12-3 or TRBV12-4, with D possibly being TRBD1 (6 bases). V was shortened by 3 bases and J by 7 bases, with 10 bases between the two germline ends. The length of the CDR3 is 13 residues.

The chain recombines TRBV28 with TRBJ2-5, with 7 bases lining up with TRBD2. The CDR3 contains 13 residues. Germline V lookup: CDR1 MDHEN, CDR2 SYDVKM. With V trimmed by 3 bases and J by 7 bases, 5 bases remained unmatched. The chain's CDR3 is CASSFDWGGTQYF. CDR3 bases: TGTGCCAGCAGTTTTGATTGGGGGGGGACCCAGTACTTC.

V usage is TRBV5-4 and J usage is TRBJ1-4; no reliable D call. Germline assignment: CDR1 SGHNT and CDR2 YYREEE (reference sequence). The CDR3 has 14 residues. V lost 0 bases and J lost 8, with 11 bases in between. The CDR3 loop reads CASSLGGMEEKLFF. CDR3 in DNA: TGTGCCAGCAGCTTGGGAGGGATGGAAGAAAAACTGTTTTTT.

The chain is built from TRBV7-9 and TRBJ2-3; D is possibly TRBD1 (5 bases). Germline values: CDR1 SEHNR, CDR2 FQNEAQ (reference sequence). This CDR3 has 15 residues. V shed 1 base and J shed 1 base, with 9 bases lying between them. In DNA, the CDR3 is TGTGCCAGCAGCTTAGTTGGGGCCGGCACAGATACGCAGTATTTT. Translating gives CASSLVGAGTDTQYF. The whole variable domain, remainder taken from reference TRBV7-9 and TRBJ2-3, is DTGVSQNPRHKITKRGQNVTFRCDPISEHNRLYWYRQTLGQGPEFLTYFQNEAQLEKSRLLSDRFSAERPKGSFSTLEIQRTEQGDSAMYLCASSLVGAGTDTQYFGPGTRLTVL.

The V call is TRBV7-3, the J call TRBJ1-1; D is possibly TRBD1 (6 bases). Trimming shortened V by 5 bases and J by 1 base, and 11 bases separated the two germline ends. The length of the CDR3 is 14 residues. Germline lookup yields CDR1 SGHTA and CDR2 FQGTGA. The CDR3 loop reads CASSPLGGNTEAFF. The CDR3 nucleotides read TGTGCCAGCAGCCCTTTAGGGGGGAACACTGAAGCTTTCTTT.

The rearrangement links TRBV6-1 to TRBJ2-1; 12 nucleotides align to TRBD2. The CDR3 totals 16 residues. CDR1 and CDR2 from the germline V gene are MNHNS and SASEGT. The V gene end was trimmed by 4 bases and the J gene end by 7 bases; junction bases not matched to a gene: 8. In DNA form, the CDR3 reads TGTGCCAGCAGTGGCCTCCTAGCGGGGGGGCGGAATGAGCAGTTCTTC. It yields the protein CASSGLLAGGRNEQFF.

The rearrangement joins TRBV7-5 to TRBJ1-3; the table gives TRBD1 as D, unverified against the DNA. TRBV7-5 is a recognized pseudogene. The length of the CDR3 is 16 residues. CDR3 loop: CVRSSDRGCWGNTIYF. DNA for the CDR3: TGTGTCAGAAGCTCGGACAGGGGTTGTTGGGGAAACACCATATATTTT.

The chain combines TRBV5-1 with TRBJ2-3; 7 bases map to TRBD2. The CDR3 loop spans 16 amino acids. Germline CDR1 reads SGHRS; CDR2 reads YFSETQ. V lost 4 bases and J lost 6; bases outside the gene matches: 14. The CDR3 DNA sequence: TGCGCCAGCAGCGGACCGACTAGCACGGGGTATGATACGCAGTATTTT. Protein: CASSGPTSTGYDTQYF.

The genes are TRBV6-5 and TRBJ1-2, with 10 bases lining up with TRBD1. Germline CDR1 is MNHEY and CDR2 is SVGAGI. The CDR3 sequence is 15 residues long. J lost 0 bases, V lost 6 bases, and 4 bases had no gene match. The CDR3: CASSAGTGANYGYTF. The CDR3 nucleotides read TGTGCCAGCAGCGCCGGGACAGGGGCTAACTATGGCTACACCTTC.

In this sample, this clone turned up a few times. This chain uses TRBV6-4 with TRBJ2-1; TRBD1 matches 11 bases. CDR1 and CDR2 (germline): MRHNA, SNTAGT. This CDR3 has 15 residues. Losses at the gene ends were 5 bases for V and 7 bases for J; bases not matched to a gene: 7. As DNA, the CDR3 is TGTGCCAGCAGTATCCTGGGACAGGGGGTGAATGAGCAGTTCTTC. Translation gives CASSILGQGVNEQFF.

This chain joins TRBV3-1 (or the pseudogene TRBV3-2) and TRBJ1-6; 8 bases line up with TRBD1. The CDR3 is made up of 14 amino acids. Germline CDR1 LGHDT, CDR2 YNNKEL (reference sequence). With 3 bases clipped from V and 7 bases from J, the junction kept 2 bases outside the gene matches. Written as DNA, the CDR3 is TGTGCCAGCAGCCACGGACAGGGAAATTCACCCCTCCACTTT. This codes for CASSHGQGNSPLHF.

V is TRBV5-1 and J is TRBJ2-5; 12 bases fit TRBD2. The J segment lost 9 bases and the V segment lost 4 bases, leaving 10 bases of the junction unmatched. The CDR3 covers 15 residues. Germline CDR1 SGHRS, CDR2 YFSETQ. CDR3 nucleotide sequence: TGCGCCAGCAGCAAACGACTAGCGGGGGCCATGGCCCAGTACTTC. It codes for CASSKRLAGAMAQYF.

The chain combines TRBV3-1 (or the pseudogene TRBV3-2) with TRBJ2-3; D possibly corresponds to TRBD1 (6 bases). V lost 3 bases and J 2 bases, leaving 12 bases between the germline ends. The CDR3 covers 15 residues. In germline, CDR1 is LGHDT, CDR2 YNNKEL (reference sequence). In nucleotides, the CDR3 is TGTGCCAGCAGCCAGGGTGGACAGCCCACAGATACGCAGTATTTT. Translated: CASSQGGQPTDTQYF.

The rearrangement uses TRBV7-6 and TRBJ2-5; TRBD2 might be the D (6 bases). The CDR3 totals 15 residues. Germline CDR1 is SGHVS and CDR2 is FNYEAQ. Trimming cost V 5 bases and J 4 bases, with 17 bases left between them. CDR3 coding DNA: TGTGCCAGCAGCCCTTTCGTCGGGGGTCGAGAGACCCAGTACTTC. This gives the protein CASSPFVGGRETQYF.

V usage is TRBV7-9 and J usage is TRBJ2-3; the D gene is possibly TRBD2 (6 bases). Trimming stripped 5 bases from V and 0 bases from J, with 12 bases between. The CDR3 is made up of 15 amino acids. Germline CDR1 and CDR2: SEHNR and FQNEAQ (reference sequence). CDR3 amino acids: CASSLSGDSTDTQYF. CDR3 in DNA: TGTGCCAGCAGCCTTAGCGGAGATAGCACAGATACGCAGTATTTT.

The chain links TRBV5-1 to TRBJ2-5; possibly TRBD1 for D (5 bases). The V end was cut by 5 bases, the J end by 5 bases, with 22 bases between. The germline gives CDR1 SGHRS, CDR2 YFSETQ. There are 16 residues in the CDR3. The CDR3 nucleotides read TGCGCCAGCAGGACCGGAACAAAGGGGATAGGGGAGACCCAGTACTTC. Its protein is CASRTGTKGIGETQYF.

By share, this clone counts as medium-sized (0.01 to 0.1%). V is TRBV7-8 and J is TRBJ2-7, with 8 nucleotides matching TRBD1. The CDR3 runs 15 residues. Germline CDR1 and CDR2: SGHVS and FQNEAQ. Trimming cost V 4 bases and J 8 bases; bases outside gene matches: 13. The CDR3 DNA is TGTGCCAGCAGCTCCTCCGGGACAGGCCGCCTCCAGCAGTACTTC. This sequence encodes CASSSSGTGRLQQYF.

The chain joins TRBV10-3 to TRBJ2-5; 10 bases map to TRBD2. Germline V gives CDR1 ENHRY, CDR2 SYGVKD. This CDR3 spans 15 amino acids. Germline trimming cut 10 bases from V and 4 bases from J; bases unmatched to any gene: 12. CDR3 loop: CATTSGETGGETQYF. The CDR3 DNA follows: TGTGCCACCACTAGCGGGGAAACGGGGGGAGAGACCCAGTACTTC.

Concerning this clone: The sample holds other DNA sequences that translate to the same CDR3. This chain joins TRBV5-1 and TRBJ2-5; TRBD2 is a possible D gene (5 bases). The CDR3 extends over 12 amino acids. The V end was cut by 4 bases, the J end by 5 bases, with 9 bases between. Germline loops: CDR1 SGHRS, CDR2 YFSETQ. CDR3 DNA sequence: TGCGCCAGCAGCCCGGGCGGGGAGACCCAGTACTTC. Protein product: CASSPGGETQYF.

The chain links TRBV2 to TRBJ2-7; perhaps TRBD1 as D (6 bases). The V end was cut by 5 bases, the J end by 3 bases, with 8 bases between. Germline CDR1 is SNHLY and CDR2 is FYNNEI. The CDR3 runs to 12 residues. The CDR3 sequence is CASSLTGYEQYF. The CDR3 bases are TGTGCCAGCAGTTTGACAGGCTACGAGCAGTACTTC. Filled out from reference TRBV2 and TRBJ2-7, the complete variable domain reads EPEVTQTPSHQVTQMGQEVILRCVPISNHLYFYWYRQILGQKVEFLVSFYNNEISEKSEIFDDQFSVERPDGSNFTLKIRSTKLEDSAMYFCASSLTGYEQYFGPGTRLTVT.